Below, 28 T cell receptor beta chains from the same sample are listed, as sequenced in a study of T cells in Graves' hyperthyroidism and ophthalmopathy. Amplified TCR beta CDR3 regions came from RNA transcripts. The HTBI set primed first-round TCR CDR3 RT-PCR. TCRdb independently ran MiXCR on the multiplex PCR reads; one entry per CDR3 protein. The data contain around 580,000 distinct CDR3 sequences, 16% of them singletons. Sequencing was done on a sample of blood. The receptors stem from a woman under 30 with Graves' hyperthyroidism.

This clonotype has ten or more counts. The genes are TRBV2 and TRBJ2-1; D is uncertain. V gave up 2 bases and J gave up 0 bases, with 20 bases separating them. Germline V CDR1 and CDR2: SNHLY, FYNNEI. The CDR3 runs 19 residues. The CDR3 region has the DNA TGTGCCAGCAGTGAATTTGATTGGGGTCTCCTAAGCTCCTACAATGAGCAGTTCTTC. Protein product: CASSEFDWGLLSSYNEQFF.

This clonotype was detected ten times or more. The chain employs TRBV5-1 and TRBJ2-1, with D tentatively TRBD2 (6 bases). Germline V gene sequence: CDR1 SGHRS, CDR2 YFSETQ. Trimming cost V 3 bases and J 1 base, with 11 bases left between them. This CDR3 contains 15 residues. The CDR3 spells CASSWGDPSYNEQFF. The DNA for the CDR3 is TGCGCCAGCAGCTGGGGGGACCCGTCCTACAATGAGCAGTTCTTC.

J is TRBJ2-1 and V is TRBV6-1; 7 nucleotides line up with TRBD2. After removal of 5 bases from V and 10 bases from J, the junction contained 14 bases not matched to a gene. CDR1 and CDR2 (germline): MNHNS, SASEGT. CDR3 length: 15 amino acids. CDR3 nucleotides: TGTGCCAGCAGTCAGGGACTACCCTTCCCCTCGGAGCAGTTCTTC. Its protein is CASSQGLPFPSEQFF.

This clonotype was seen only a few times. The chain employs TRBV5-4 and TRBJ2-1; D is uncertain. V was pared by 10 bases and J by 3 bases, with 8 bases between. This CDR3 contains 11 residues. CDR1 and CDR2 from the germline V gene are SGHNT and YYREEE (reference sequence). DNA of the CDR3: TGTGCCGTTCATGACTACAATGAGCAGTTCTTC. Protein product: CAVHDYNEQFF.

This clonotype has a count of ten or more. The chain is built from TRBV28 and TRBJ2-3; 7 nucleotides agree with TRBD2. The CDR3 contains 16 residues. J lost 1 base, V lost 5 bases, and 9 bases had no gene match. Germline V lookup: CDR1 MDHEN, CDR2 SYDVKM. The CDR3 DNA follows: TGTGCCAGCAGTCCCTCAGCGGGAAGGGGCACAGATACGCAGTATTTT. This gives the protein CASSPSAGRGTDTQYF.

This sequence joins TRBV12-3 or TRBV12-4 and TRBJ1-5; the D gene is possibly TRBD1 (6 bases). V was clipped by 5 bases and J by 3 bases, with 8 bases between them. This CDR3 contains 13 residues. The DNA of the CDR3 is TGTGCCAGCAGTCAGGGGCTCAATCAGCCCCAGCATTTT. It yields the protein CASSQGLNQPQHF.

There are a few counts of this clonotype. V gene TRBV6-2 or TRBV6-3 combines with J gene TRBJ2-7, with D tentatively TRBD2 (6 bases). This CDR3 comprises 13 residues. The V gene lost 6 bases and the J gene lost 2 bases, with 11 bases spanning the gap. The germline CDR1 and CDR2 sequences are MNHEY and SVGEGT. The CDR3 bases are TGTGCCAGCAGAGAAGCGGGTACCTACGAGCAGTACTTC. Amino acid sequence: CASREAGTYEQYF.

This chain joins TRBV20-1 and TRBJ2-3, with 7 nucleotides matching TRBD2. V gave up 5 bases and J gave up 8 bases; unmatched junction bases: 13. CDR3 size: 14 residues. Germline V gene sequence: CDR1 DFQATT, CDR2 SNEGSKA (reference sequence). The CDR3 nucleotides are TGCAGTGCTCAAAGAACGGGAGGAGAGGGTACGCAGTATTTT. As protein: CSAQRTGGEGTQYF.

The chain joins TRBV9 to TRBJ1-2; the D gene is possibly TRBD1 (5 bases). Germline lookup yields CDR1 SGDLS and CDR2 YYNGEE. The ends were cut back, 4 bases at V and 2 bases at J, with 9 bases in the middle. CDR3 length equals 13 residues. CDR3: CASSQGPNYGYTF. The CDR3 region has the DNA TGTGCCAGCAGCCAGGGACCCAACTATGGCTACACCTTC.

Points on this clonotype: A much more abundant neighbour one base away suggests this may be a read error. The CDR3 nucleotides read TGTGCCAGCACCCCCTCGGGGGGTGCCTCCTACGAGCAGTTCTTC. Its translation: CASTPSGGASYEQFF. This rearrangement joins TRBV7-2 to TRBJ2-7; 7 bases match TRBD2. The J call is in doubt because the DNA end fits TRBJ2-1 better. The CDR3 length is 15 residues. The germline CDR1 and CDR2 sequences are SGHTA and FQGNSA.

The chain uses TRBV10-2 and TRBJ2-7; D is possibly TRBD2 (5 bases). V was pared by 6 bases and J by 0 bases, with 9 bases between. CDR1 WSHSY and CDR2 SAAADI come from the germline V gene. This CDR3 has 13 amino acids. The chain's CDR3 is CASSGVSSYEQYF. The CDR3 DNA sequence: TGCGCCAGCAGCGGGGTGAGCTCCTACGAGCAGTACTTC.

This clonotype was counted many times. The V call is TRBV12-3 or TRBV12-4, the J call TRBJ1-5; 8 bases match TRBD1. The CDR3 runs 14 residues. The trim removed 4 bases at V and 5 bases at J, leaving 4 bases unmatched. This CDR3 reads CASSSPGGDQPQHF. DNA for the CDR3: TGTGCCAGCAGTTCCCCAGGGGGCGATCAGCCCCAGCATTTT.

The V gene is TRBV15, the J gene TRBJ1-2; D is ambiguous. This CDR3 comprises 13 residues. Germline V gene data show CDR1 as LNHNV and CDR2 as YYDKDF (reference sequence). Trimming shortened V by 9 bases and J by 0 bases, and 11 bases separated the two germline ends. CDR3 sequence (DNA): TGTGCCACGGGGAGTTGGGCTAACTATGGCTACACCTTC. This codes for CATGSWANYGYTF.

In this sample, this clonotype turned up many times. The CDR3 protein is CASSLTAVAGGFTGELFF. The CDR3, as DNA: TGTGCCAGCAGTTTAACAGCGGTAGCGGGAGGCTTCACCGGGGAGCTGTTTTTT. V usage is TRBV28 and J usage is TRBJ2-2, with 10 bases fitting TRBD2. This CDR3 has 18 residues. Germline V gene data show CDR1 as MDHEN and CDR2 as SYDVKM. Unmatched junction bases numbered 10, after V lost 2 bases and J lost 4 bases.

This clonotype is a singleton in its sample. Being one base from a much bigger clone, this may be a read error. The CDR3 region is CSAGGRRETLYF. In DNA form, the CDR3 reads TGCAGTGCGGGGGGGCGGCGGGAGACCCTGTACTTC. The chain joins TRBV20-1 to TRBJ2-5; possible D gene TRBD2, 7 bases. Germline V CDR1 and CDR2: DFQATT, SNEGSKA (reference sequence). This CDR3 is 12 amino acids long.

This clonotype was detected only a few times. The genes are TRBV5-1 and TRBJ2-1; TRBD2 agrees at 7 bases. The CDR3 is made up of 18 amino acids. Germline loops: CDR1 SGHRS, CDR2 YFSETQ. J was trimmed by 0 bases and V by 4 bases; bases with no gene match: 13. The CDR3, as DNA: TGCGCCAGCAGCCTGCCGGAAGCGGGGAGGAGCTCCTACAATGAGCAGTTCTTC. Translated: CASSLPEAGRSSYNEQFF.

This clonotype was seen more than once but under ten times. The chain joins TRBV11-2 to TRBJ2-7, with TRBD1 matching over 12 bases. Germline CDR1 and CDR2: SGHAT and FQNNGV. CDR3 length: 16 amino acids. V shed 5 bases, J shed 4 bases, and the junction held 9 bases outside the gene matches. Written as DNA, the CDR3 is TGTGCCAGCAGCCTCTGGTCGGGACAGGGGGCTTACGAGCAGTACTTC. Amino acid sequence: CASSLWSGQGAYEQYF.

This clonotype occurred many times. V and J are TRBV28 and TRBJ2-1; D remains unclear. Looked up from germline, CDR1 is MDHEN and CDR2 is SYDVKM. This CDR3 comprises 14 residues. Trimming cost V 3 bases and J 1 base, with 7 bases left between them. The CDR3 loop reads CASSFGLSYNEQFF. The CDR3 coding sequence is TGTGCCAGCAGTTTTGGTTTATCCTACAATGAGCAGTTCTTC.

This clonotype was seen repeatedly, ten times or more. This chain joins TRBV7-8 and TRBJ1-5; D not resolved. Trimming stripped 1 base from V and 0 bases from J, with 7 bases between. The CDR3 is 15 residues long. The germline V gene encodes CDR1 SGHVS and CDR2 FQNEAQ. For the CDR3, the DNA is TGTGCCAGCAGCTTAGTTTTGGATAGCAATCAGCCCCAGCATTTT. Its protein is CASSLVLDSNQPQHF.

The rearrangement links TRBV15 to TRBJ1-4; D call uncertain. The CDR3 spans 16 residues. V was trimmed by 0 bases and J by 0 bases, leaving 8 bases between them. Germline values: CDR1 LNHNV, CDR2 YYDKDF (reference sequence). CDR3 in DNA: TGTGCCACCAGCAGAGATCTGACGGCAACTAATGAAAAACTGTTTTTT. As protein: CATSRDLTATNEKLFF.

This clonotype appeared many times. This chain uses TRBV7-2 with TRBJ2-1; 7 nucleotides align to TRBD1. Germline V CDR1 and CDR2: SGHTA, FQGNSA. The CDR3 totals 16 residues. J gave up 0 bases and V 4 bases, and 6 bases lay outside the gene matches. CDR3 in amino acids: CASSSQGTRSYNEQFF. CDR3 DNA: TGTGCCAGCAGCTCACAGGGGACCCGCTCCTACAATGAGCAGTTCTTC.

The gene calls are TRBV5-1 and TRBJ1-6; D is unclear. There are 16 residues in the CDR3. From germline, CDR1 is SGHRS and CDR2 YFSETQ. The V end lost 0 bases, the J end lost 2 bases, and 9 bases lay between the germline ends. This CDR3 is CASSLEVGTYNSPLHF. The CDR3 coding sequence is TGCGCCAGCAGCTTGGAAGTGGGAACCTATAATTCACCCCTCCACTTT. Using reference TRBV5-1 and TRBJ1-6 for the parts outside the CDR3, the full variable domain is KAGVTQTPRYLIKTRGQQVTLSCSPISGHRSVSWYQQTPGQGLQFLFEYFSETQRNKGNFPGRFSGRQFSNSRSEMNVSTLELGDSALYLCASSLEVGTYNSPLHFGNGTRLTVT.

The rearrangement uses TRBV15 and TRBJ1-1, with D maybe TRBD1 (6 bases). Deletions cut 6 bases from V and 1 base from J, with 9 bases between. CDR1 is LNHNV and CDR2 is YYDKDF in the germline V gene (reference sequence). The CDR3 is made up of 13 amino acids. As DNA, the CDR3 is TGTGCCACCAGAGAGGACAGGAACACTGAAGCTTTCTTT. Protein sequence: CATREDRNTEAFF.

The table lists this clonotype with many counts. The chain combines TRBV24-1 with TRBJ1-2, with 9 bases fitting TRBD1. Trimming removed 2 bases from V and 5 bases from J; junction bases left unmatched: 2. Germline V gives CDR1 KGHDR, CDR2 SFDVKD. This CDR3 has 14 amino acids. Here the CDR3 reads CATSDWDREYGYTF. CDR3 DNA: TGTGCCACCAGTGATTGGGACAGGGAGTATGGCTACACCTTC.

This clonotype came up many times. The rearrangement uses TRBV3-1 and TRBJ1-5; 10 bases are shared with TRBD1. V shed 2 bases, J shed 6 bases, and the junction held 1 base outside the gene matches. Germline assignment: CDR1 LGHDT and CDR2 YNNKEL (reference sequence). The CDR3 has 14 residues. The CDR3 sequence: CASSQRTGGQPQHF. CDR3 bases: TGTGCCAGCAGCCAAAGGACAGGGGGTCAGCCCCAGCATTTT.

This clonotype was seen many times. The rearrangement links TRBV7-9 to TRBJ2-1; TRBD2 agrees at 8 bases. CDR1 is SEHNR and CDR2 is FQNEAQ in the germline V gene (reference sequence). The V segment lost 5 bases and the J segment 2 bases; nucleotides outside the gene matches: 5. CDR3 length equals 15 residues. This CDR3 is CASSILADPYNEQFF. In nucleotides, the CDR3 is TGTGCCAGCAGCATACTAGCGGATCCCTACAATGAGCAGTTCTTC. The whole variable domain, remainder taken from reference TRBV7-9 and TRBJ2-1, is DTGVSQNPRHKITKRGQNVTFRCDPISEHNRLYWYRQTLGQGPEFLTYFQNEAQLEKSRLLSDRFSAERPKGSFSTLEIQRTEQGDSAMYLCASSILADPYNEQFFGPGTRLTVL.

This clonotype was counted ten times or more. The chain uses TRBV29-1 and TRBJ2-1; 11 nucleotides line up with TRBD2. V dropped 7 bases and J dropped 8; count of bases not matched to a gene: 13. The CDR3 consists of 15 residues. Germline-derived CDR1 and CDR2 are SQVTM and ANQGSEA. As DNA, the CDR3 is TGCAGCGCCCCAAGGGTAGCGGGAGGGCGGGATGAGCAGTTCTTC. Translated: CSAPRVAGGRDEQFF.

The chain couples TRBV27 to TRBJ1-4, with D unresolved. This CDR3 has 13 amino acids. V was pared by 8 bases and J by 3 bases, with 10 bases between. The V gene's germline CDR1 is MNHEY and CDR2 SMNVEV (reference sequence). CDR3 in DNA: TGTGCCAGCTCGACCAGACCTAATGAAAAACTGTTTTTT. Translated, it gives CASSTRPNEKLFF.